This paragraph reports one T cell receptor beta chain. The data were taken from a study of blood T cell repertoires in COVID-19. Study details: Sites across the United States, Italy and Spain contributed samples from acute and convalescent COVID-19.

The CDR3 loop spans 14 amino acids. CDR1 is SGHDT, CDR2 YYEEEE, per germline. V trimming: 2 bases; J trimming: 5 bases; junction bases outside the gene matches: 6. While infection was still active, Seattle patients were enrolled and then followed longitudinally. The protocol was immunoSEQ multiplex PCR, while the TCRdb copy is restricted to in-frame clones and leaves out a portion. The sample has fewer than 350,000 clones, about 87% seen once; the top ten hold approximately 9.4%. The sample was peripheral blood. The chain couples TRBV5-6 to TRBJ1-1, with 7 bases matching TRBD1. This clonotype originated in a man aged 30 to 39 with COVID-19, enrolled during active disease. In DNA form, the CDR3 reads TGTGCCAGCAGCTTTGACAGGGTGATTACTGAAGCTTTCTTT. Protein sequence: CASSFDRVITEAFF.